These 26 T cell receptor beta chains were all obtained from the same sample, sequenced in a study of T cells in women clearing cervical HPV infection. Only in-frame clones appear in the TCRdb table, and some are missing; sequencing was by immunoSEQ multiplex PCR. Its listing shows under 40,000 clones. The sample comprised blood buffy coat. The receptors shown here come from a woman aged 18 to 75 with a cervical HPV16 infection that either progressed to CIN3+ or cleared (not recorded which).

As regards this clone: The read ends 3 residues before the CDR3 terminus; that terminus is restored from the germline J gene. The chain joins TRBV6-1 to TRBJ1-4, with D possibly being TRBD1 (5 bases). Germline V gene sequence: CDR1 MNHNS, CDR2 SASEGT. Trimming removed 4 bases from V and 7 bases from J, with 13 bases in between. This CDR3 is 14 amino acids long. The part of the CDR3 DNA that was read is TGTGCCAGCAGTGTGGAGCAGGGTCCTGAAAAA. It specifies CASSVEQGPEK. The complete CDR3 sequence is CASSVEQGPEKLFF.

Points on this clone: Mismatch with germline at one junction end may stem from a read error. The read is 3 residues too short to cover the CDR3 end, so that end is filled in from the germline J gene. The genes are TRBV7-9 and TRBJ1-3; D not certain. The CDR3 sequence is 11 residues long. CDR1 is SEHNR, CDR2 FQNEAQ, per germline (reference sequence). The part of the CDR3 DNA that was read is TGTGCCAGCAGCTTAGGAAACACA. Residues: CASSLGNT. The whole CDR3 sequence reads CASSLGNTIYF.

Comments on this clone: The CDR3 end lies 3 residues beyond the end of the read and is filled in from the germline J gene. The V gene is TRBV7-3, the J gene TRBJ1-1, with D perhaps matching TRBD1 (6 bases). The V gene lost 3 bases and the J gene lost 4 bases, with 9 bases spanning the gap. This CDR3 spans 13 amino acids. Germline-derived CDR1 and CDR2 are SGHTA and FQGTGA. The sequenced part of the CDR3 DNA is TGTGCCAGCAGCTTTAAAGGGGGCACTGAA. It encodes CASSFKGGTE. Given in full, the CDR3 is CASSFKGGTEAFF.

This clone is identified as medium-sized from frequency. The CDR3 extends 3 residues past the end of the read, so its final part is completed from the germline J gene. The chain uses TRBV7-3 and TRBJ2-3, with 7 bases fitting TRBD2. Unmatched junction bases numbered 7, after V lost 0 bases and J lost 1 base. CDR1 SGHTA and CDR2 FQGTGA come from the germline V gene. The CDR3 has 17 residues. The CDR3 bases that were read are TGTGCCAGCAGCTTAACGGGTCTCGCGGGAGGCACAGATACG. Amino acid sequence: CASSLTGLAGGTDT. The entire CDR3 is CASSLTGLAGGTDTQYF.

A word on this clone: The CDR3 extends 3 residues past the end of the read, so its final part is completed from the germline J gene. V gene TRBV7-9 combines with J gene TRBJ1-2; D gene ambiguous. Trimming removed 5 bases from V and 3 bases from J, with 13 bases in between. Germline V gives CDR1 SEHNR, CDR2 FQNEAQ (reference sequence). CDR3 size: 14 residues. Incomplete CDR3 DNA: TGTGCCAGCAGCCGACTTTCCGGTCACTATGGC. Residues: CASSRLSGHYG. The complete CDR3 protein is CASSRLSGHYGYTF.

Points on this clone: The read terminates 3 residues before the CDR3 end, so the remaining end is supplied by the germline J gene. The V call is TRBV19, the J call TRBJ2-1; the D gene is possibly TRBD2 (5 bases). With 3 bases removed from V and 3 bases from J, the gap between germline ends came to 12 bases. CDR3 size: 15 residues. Germline values: CDR1 LNHDA, CDR2 SQIVND (reference sequence). The sequenced part of the CDR3 DNA is TGTGCCAGTAGTATTCCAGGACTGGACTACAATGAG. It codes for CASSIPGLDYNE. The CDR3 reads in full as CASSIPGLDYNEQFF.

In regard to this clone: The observed sequence ends 3 residues before the CDR3 terminus, with the missing tail filled in from the germline J gene. The chain carries TRBV5-1 and TRBJ1-1, with a possible D match to TRBD1 (6 bases). V lost 4 bases to trimming and J lost 6 bases, with 16 bases between them. CDR1 and CDR2 (germline): SGHRS, YFSETQ. The CDR3 contains 14 residues. Incomplete CDR3 DNA: TGCGCCAGCAGCGAGGGACAAAAACTGTCTGAA. Its translation: CASSEGQKLSE. The full CDR3 protein reads CASSEGQKLSEAFF.

A remark on this clone: The sequenced fragment ends 3 residues before the CDR3 boundary, so the rest is inferred from the germline J gene. This sequence joins TRBV5-6 and TRBJ1-5; 9 nucleotides line up with TRBD1. Germline CDR1 and CDR2: SGHDT and YYEEEE. Trimming cost V 5 bases and J 5 bases; bases outside gene matches: 5. This CDR3 is 14 amino acids long. The CDR3 DNA, read in part, is TGTGCCAGCAGTGCCGGACAGGGGTATCAGCCC. Protein sequence: CASSAGQGYQP. The whole CDR3 sequence reads CASSAGQGYQPQHF.

Comments on this clone: The sequence runs out 3 residues before the end of the CDR3; the remainder is reconstructed from the germline J gene. V is TRBV7-2 and J is TRBJ2-3, with 7 bases that match TRBD1. Trimming cost V 5 bases and J 4 bases; bases outside gene matches: 6. The CDR3 covers 14 residues. Germline lookup yields CDR1 SGHTA and CDR2 FQGNSA. Incomplete CDR3 DNA: TGTGCCAGCAGCACGACAGGGCCCGCAGATACG. It is translated as CASSTTGPADT. The full CDR3 protein is CASSTTGPADTQYF.

With respect to this clone: The read is 3 residues too short to cover the CDR3 end, so that end is filled in from the germline J gene. The J gene is TRBJ1-3, the V gene TRBV11-2; a possible D gene is TRBD1 (5 bases). Germline V lookup: CDR1 SGHAT, CDR2 FQNNGV. The CDR3 is made up of 13 amino acids. Incomplete CDR3 DNA: TGTGCCAGCAGCTATGGGGGGAGCACTGAA. It specifies CASSYGGSTE. The whole CDR3 protein is CASSYGGSTEIYF.

Details on this clone: The missing CDR3 end, 3 residues past where the read stops, is filled in from the germline J gene. The V gene is TRBV19, the J gene TRBJ2-1; D is uncertain. Trimming cost V 5 bases and J 8 bases, with 16 bases left between them. The CDR3 covers 14 residues. Germline assignment: CDR1 LNHDA and CDR2 SQIVND (reference sequence). The sequenced CDR3 bases are TGTGCCAGTAGTCCCCCCTGGCCTGATCATGAG. Translation gives CASSPPWPDHE. The entire CDR3 protein reads CASSPPWPDHEQFF.

Details on this clone: The read stops 3 residues short of the end of the CDR3; the missing end is completed from the germline J gene. The chain recombines TRBV7-3 with TRBJ2-7, with TRBD2 matching over 7 bases. Germline assignment: CDR1 SGHTA and CDR2 FQGTGA. The CDR3 sequence is 15 residues long. Germline trimming cut 2 bases from V and 5 bases from J; bases unmatched to any gene: 9. The CDR3 spells CASSLGRTRMDEQYF. Partial CDR3 DNA: TGTGCCAGCAGCTTAGGACGGACTAGAATGGACGAG.

On this clone itself: The CDR3 end is not reached by the read, which stops 3 residues before it; the germline J gene fills it in. This chain joins TRBV20-1 and TRBJ2-6; 7 bases are a match to TRBD1. Germline V gene sequence: CDR1 DFQATT, CDR2 SNEGSKA (reference sequence). Trimming at V came to 5 bases and at J to 4 bases, leaving 17 bases not matched to a gene. The CDR3 length is 18 residues. CDR3 DNA (partial): TGCAGTGCTCAGACCGGCTGGACAGGAGCGAGAGGGGCCAACGTC. As protein: CSAQTGWTGARGANV. The full CDR3 sequence reads CSAQTGWTGARGANVLTF.

Concerning this clone itself: Coverage ceases 3 residues before the CDR3 finishes, and the germline J gene fills in the end. This sequence joins TRBV30 and TRBJ2-7, with D perhaps matching TRBD1 or TRBD2 (6 bases each). Trimming shortened V by 3 bases and J by 6 bases, and 12 bases separated the two germline ends. Per germline, CDR1 GTSNPN and CDR2 SVGIG (reference sequence). This CDR3 is 12 amino acids long. CDR3 in amino acids: CAWRAEGVEQYF. The CDR3 bases that were read are TGTGCCTGGAGGGCGGAGGGGGTCGAG.

Points on this clone: The sequence runs out 3 residues before the end of the CDR3; the remainder is reconstructed from the germline J gene. The chain links TRBV5-1 to TRBJ2-5; D gene uncertain. CDR3 length equals 14 residues. Trimming removed 4 bases at V and 4 bases at J, with 14 bases between. The germline V gene encodes CDR1 SGHRS and CDR2 YFSETQ. The CDR3 sequence: CASSQTGSRETQYF. CDR3 DNA (partial): TGCGCCAGCAGCCAGACTGGCTCCCGAGAGACC.

Points on this clone: The missing CDR3 end, 3 residues past where the read stops, is filled in from the germline J gene. This chain connects TRBV2 to TRBJ2-3, with a weak D call TRBD2 (6 bases). From germline, CDR1 is SNHLY and CDR2 FYNNEI. This CDR3 has 14 amino acids. With 3 bases removed from V and 3 bases from J, the gap between germline ends came to 10 bases. The CDR3 bases that were read are TGTGCCAGCAGTGATCTACTAGCAACAGATACG. Translation gives CASSDLLATDT. The CDR3 in its entirety is CASSDLLATDTQYF.

On this clone: The missing CDR3 end, 3 residues past where the read stops, is filled in from the germline J gene. The gene calls are TRBV20-1 and TRBJ2-3; 8 nucleotides match TRBD1. This CDR3 has 15 amino acids. CDR1 and CDR2 from the germline V gene are DFQATT and SNEGSKA (reference sequence). The part of the CDR3 DNA that was read is TGCAGTGCTAGGGACCCAGGGGGCTGGGAAGAGACG. It is translated as CSARDPGGWEET. The entire CDR3 reads CSARDPGGWEETQYF.

For this clone: From the germline J gene comes the end of the CDR3, since the read stops 3 residues before it. The chain recombines TRBV20-1 with TRBJ2-7; 7 nucleotides match TRBD1. The CDR3 is 16 residues long. Looked up from germline, CDR1 is DFQATT and CDR2 is SNEGSKA (reference sequence). Germline trimming cut 5 bases from V and 5 bases from J; bases unmatched to any gene: 18. The sequenced part of the CDR3 DNA is TGCAGTGCTGAAAAAGGCCCCGTTGACAGGGACCACGAG. The encoded protein is CSAEKGPVDRDHE. Given in full, the CDR3 is CSAEKGPVDRDHEQYF.

Worth noting for this clone: The read ends 3 residues early relative to the CDR3; the germline J gene fills the gap. This chain uses TRBV30 with TRBJ1-2; D gene ambiguous. The CDR3 is 13 amino acids. CDR1 is GTSNPN and CDR2 is SVGIG in the germline V gene (reference sequence). The ends were cut back, 3 bases at V and 2 bases at J, with 10 bases in the middle. The CDR3 is CAWSLERNYGYTF. CDR3 DNA (partial): TGTGCCTGGAGCCTCGAGAGGAACTATGGC.

Points on this clone: Read data end 3 residues before the CDR3 end; the end is taken from the germline J gene. V is TRBV3-1 (or the pseudogene TRBV3-2) and J is TRBJ2-1; possibly TRBD2 for D (5 bases). Trimming stripped 1 base from V and 9 bases from J, with 13 bases between. Germline CDR1 and CDR2: LGHDT and YNNKEL (reference sequence). The length of the CDR3 is 14 residues. Here the CDR3 reads CASSQVAGDVEQFF. Incomplete CDR3 DNA: TGTGCCAGCAGCCAAGTCGCGGGTGACGTTGAG.

CDR3 protein: CASRPGTDQETQYF. The covered CDR3 bases are TGCGCCAGCAGACCCGGGACAGACCAAGAGACC. This chain connects TRBV5-1 to TRBJ2-5; 7 bases align to TRBD1. The read ends 3 residues before the CDR3 terminus; that terminus is restored from the germline J gene. The J segment lost 0 bases and the V segment lost 5 bases, leaving 4 bases of the junction unmatched. Germline V CDR1 and CDR2: SGHRS, YFSETQ. The CDR3 consists of 14 residues.

Details on this clone: With the read ending 3 residues before the CDR3 end, the germline J gene is used to fill in that end. This sequence joins TRBV4-1 and TRBJ2-3; unclear D gene. The V and J ends lost 6 bases and 0 bases respectively, with 19 bases between them. The germline V gene has CDR1 MGHRA and CDR2 YSYEKL. This CDR3 contains 17 residues. The DNA read from the CDR3 is TGCGCCAGCAGGATTAGGTGGATTAACAGAAGCACAGATACG. Amino acid sequence: CASRIRWINRSTDT. The full-length CDR3 reads as CASRIRWINRSTDTQYF.

Note on this clone: The read ends 3 residues shy of where the CDR3 ends; the end is completed using the germline J gene. The V and J genes are TRBV30 and TRBJ1-1; D is possibly TRBD1 (6 bases). The germline V and J ends were trimmed by 0 bases and 2 bases, with 13 bases remaining between them. The CDR3 totals 15 residues. CDR1 GTSNPN and CDR2 SVGIG come from the germline V gene (reference sequence). CDR3 in amino acids: CAWSVGPGVNTEAFF. The CDR3 DNA, read in part, is TGTGCCTGGAGTGTAGGGCCAGGGGTCAACACTGAA. The whole variable domain, filled in from reference TRBV30 and TRBJ1-1, reads SQTIHQWPATLVQPVGSPLSLECTVEGTSNPNLYWYRQAAGRGLQLLFYSVGIGQISSEVPQNLSASRPQDRQFILSSKKLLLSDSGFYLCAWSVGPGVNTEAFFGQGTRLTVV.

For this clone: The CDR3 is cut off 3 residues early in the read; its end comes from the germline J gene. J is TRBJ2-1 and V is TRBV19; the D gene is possibly TRBD2 (6 bases). The V end was cut by 3 bases, the J end by 7 bases, with 13 bases between. The germline CDR1 and CDR2 sequences are LNHDA and SQIVND (reference sequence). CDR3 length equals 14 residues. The CDR3 loop reads CASSMSGGQNEQFF. The sequenced CDR3 bases are TGTGCCAGTAGTATGTCCGGGGGTCAAAATGAG.

On this clone: Read sequence stops 3 residues before the CDR3 end, and the germline J gene provides the missing end. The chain combines TRBV5-1 with TRBJ2-7, with D perhaps TRBD2 (6 bases). V lost 2 bases to trimming and J lost 1 base, with 19 bases between them. The germline CDR1 and CDR2 sequences are SGHRS and YFSETQ. This CDR3 has 17 residues. The sequenced CDR3 bases are TGCGCCAGCAGCTTCTCCTCGCCCGGCGGGACTTCCTACGAG. Encoded protein: CASSFSSPGGTSYE. Given in full, the CDR3 is CASSFSSPGGTSYEQYF.

Concerning this clone: The sequence runs out 3 residues before the end of the CDR3; the remainder is reconstructed from the germline J gene. The V gene is TRBV2, the J gene TRBJ1-1; D unresolved. Germline assignment: CDR1 SNHLY and CDR2 FYNNEI. The CDR3 is made up of 13 amino acids. V dropped 8 bases and J dropped 0 bases, with 10 bases sitting between them. The sequenced part of the CDR3 DNA is TGTGCCAGCGGGCAGGCCTTGAACACTGAA. Translating gives CASGQALNTE. The CDR3 in its entirety is CASGQALNTEAFF.